The present T cell receptor beta chain was sequenced within a study of naive and memory T cell subsets. The beta constant-region primer was an equimolar mix of two oligonucleotides covering TRBC1 and TRBC2. Ligated cDNA was amplified by four rounds of PCR with nested alpha and beta constant-region primers and SP2. TCRdb redid the calling of the UMI-ligation and nested PCR reads with MiXCR, one entry per CDR3 protein. The data contain about 120,000 distinct CDR3 sequences, 35% to 40% of them singletons. Concerning this clonotype itself: Its antigen remains unidentified.

CMV status came from CD4+ IFNgamma after overnight CMV lysate stimulation. The CDR3 covers 15 residues. The J segment lost 5 bases and the V segment lost 5 bases, leaving 8 bases of the junction unmatched. Germline CDR1 DFQATT, CDR2 SNEGSKA (reference sequence). Study results and limitations: Between naive and memory subsets, TCR abundance power law exponents differed. In naive cells, over 85% of TCR sequences were seen only once. Diversity fell and Gini index rose from naive through CM, EM, EMRA.

The sequencing input was central memory CD4+ T cells from blood. The sequence was obtained from a human donor in good health. The chain employs TRBV20-1 and TRBJ2-7; 14 bases line up with TRBD2. DNA for the CDR3: TGCAGTGCTGCCGGGACTAGCGGGAGAGTTGACGAGCAGTACTTC. Translation gives CSAAGTSGRVDEQYF.